The 23 T cell receptor beta chains reported below all come from one sample, sequenced in a study of T cell responses to AZD1222 COVID-19 vaccine. Data came from immunoSEQ multiplex PCR; TCRdb stores just in-frame clones and leaves some out. The data hold tens of thousands of clones, with approximately 83% observed a single time. The sequences come from peripheral blood, collected 28 days after the second AZD1222 dose. Every receptor here comes from an adult who received the AZD1222 COVID-19 vaccine.

This chain joins TRBV3-1 (or the pseudogene TRBV3-2) and TRBJ1-2; 9 nucleotides agree with TRBD1. CDR1 is LGHDT and CDR2 is YNNKEL in the germline V gene (reference sequence). CDR3 size: 15 residues. Trimming cost V 5 bases and J 5 bases; bases outside gene matches: 9. Here the CDR3 DNA reads TGTGCCAGCAGCTCTGGGACAGGGAGAGGGTATGGCTACACCTTC. Amino acids: CASSSGTGRGYGYTF.

The chain employs TRBV5-1 and TRBJ2-7, with D unresolved. V was cut by 4 bases and J by 4 bases, with 18 bases left in between. CDR3 length: 15 amino acids. From germline, CDR1 is SGHRS and CDR2 YFSETQ. The CDR3: CASSPDTFPKYEQYF. For the CDR3, the DNA is TGCGCCAGCAGCCCAGACACCTTTCCCAAGTACGAGCAGTACTTC.

This clone was recorded a few times. The V and J genes are TRBV10-3 and TRBJ2-3, with TRBD1 matching 9 bases. CDR1 ENHRY and CDR2 SYGVKD come from the germline V gene. Germline trimming cut 4 bases from V and 5 bases from J; bases unmatched to any gene: 1. The CDR3 sequence is 13 residues long. The CDR3, as DNA: TGTGCCATCAGTGGGGGACAGGGAGATACGCAGTATTTT. This gives the protein CAISGGQGDTQYF.

The V call is TRBV7-2, the J call TRBJ2-5; TRBD2 matches at 10 bases. Germline trimming cut 6 bases from V and 5 bases from J; bases unmatched to any gene: 9. Germline CDR1 is SGHTA and CDR2 is FQGNSA. The CDR3 totals 15 residues. CDR3 sequence (DNA): TGTGCCAGCAGAGGGATAGCGGGGGGTTTTGAGACCCAGTACTTC. This codes for CASRGIAGGFETQYF.

The genes are TRBV2 and TRBJ2-7; 9 bases are shared with TRBD1. Germline CDR1 SNHLY, CDR2 FYNNEI. The CDR3 covers 13 residues. V trimming: 8 bases; J trimming: 5 bases; junction bases outside the gene matches: 7. The CDR3 nucleotides are TGTGCCAGCGGGGGGGGACAGGGTGACGAGCAGTACTTC. Its translation: CASGGGQGDEQYF. The full variable domain, in which reference TRBV2 and TRBJ2-7 provide the parts outside the CDR3, is EPEVTQTPSHQVTQMGQEVILRCVPISNHLYFYWYRQILGQKVEFLVSFYNNEISEKSEIFDDQFSVERPDGSNFTLKIRSTKLEDSAMYFCASGGGQGDEQYFGPGTRLTVT.

The chain recombines TRBV7-3 with TRBJ1-1, with 9 bases aligning to TRBD1. This CDR3 has 13 residues. The junction had 10 bases not matched to a gene; V was cut back by 5 bases and J by 12 bases. From germline, CDR1 is SGHTA and CDR2 FQGTGA. Written as DNA, the CDR3 is TGTGCCAGCAGCCCGGGGACAGGGATGAGTCCTTTCTTT. The encoded protein is CASSPGTGMSPFF.

This clone has a single count. V and J are TRBV7-6 and TRBJ2-1; TRBD2 matches at 9 bases. CDR1 and CDR2 (germline): SGHVS, FNYEAQ. The CDR3 is 17 residues long. V lost 5 bases, J lost 1 base, and 9 bases stayed unmatched. The CDR3 loop is CASSPWGSGGSYNEQFF. The CDR3 DNA sequence: TGTGCCAGCAGCCCCTGGGGTAGCGGGGGATCCTACAATGAGCAGTTCTTC.

This rearrangement joins TRBV28 to TRBJ1-2, with 8 bases identical to TRBD1. In germline, CDR1 is MDHEN, CDR2 SYDVKM. This CDR3 has 14 amino acids. Trimming cost V 5 bases and J 2 bases; bases outside gene matches: 4. CDR3 sequence (DNA): TGTGCCAGCAGTACCCAGGGGGCAAACTATGGCTACACCTTC. This translates into CASSTQGANYGYTF.

This chain links TRBV12-5 with TRBJ2-7; D is possibly TRBD1 (6 bases). V was pared by 6 bases and J by 2 bases, with 17 bases between. The CDR3 has 15 residues. The germline V gene has CDR1 LGHNT and CDR2 FRNRAP. CDR3 sequence (DNA): TGTGCTAGTGGGCCTAACCAGGGGATTACCTACGAGCAGTACTTC. This gives the protein CASGPNQGITYEQYF.

The rearrangement links TRBV5-1 to TRBJ2-1, with TRBD1 matching 8 bases. Trimming took 5 bases from V and 5 from J; bases not matched to a gene: 9. Germline V gene sequence: CDR1 SGHRS, CDR2 YFSETQ. CDR3 length equals 15 residues. CDR3 in amino acids: CASSLQGELNNEQFF. CDR3 DNA: TGCGCCAGCAGTTTACAGGGGGAGTTAAACAATGAGCAGTTCTTC.

This chain links TRBV30 with TRBJ1-5; TRBD1 matches at 9 bases. CDR1 is GTSNPN and CDR2 is SVGIG in the germline V gene (reference sequence). CDR3 length equals 16 residues. Losses at the gene ends were 1 base for V and 5 bases for J; bases not matched to a gene: 9. The CDR3, as DNA: TGTGCCTGGAGTGGCCAAACAGGGGGCAGTTATCAGCCCCAGCATTTT. As protein: CAWSGQTGGSYQPQHF.

The genes are TRBV7-3 and TRBJ2-3; 8 nucleotides agree with TRBD2. The V and J ends lost 4 bases and 1 base, in that order; junction bases with no gene match: 13. The CDR3 is 18 residues long. Germline lookup yields CDR1 SGHTA and CDR2 FQGTGA. In nucleotides, the CDR3 is TGTGCCAGCAGCTACTCTGGAGGCGGGGGGTCGGGCACAGATACGCAGTATTTT. As protein: CASSYSGGGGSGTDTQYF. Combining the CDR3 with reference TRBV7-3 and TRBJ2-3 gives the whole variable domain GAGVSQTPSNKVTEKGKYVELRCDPISGHTALYWYRQSLGQGPEFLIYFQGTGAADDSGLPNDRFFAVRPEGSVSTLKIQRTERGDSAVYLCASSYSGGGGSGTDTQYFGPGTRLTVL.

As DNA, the CDR3 is TGTGCCAGTAGTGAACCGGGACGGGAGGGAGAGACCCAGTACTTC. Its translation is CASSEPGREGETQYF. This chain links TRBV19 with TRBJ2-5; TRBD2 matches at 8 bases. The CDR3 runs to 15 residues. CDR1 and CDR2 (germline): LNHDA, SQIVND (reference sequence). Trimming removed 5 bases from V and 4 bases from J; junction bases left unmatched: 9.

This clone was found a few times. V gene TRBV7-8 combines with J gene TRBJ2-2, with D possibly matching TRBD1 (6 bases). There are 17 residues in the CDR3. V was clipped by 6 bases and J by 3 bases, with 20 bases between them. Looked up from germline, CDR1 is SGHVS and CDR2 is FQNEAQ. CDR3 in DNA: TGTGCCAGCAGTATTGCAGGGGCCTTCCTATACACCGGGGAGCTGTTTTTT. It yields the protein CASSIAGAFLYTGELFF.

The rearrangement joins TRBV6-2 or TRBV6-3 to TRBJ1-5; 10 bases are shared with TRBD1. Per germline, CDR1 MNHEY and CDR2 SVGEGT. Trimming cost V 5 bases and J 6 bases; bases outside gene matches: 7. The CDR3 sequence is 15 residues long. CDR3 protein: CASSTRQGAPQPQHF. In DNA, the CDR3 is TGTGCCAGCAGTACGAGACAGGGGGCCCCTCAGCCCCAGCATTTT.

The chain is built from TRBV5-4 and TRBJ1-4; D remains unclear. Germline V gene lookup returns CDR1 SGHNT and CDR2 YYREEE (reference sequence). The CDR3 runs to 13 residues. V gave up 3 bases and J gave up 3 bases, with 6 bases separating them. CDR3 region: CASSSDPNEKLFF. The DNA of the CDR3 is TGTGCCAGCAGCTCCGACCCTAATGAAAAACTGTTTTTT.

V usage is TRBV7-3 and J usage is TRBJ1-6; 8 bases agree with TRBD1. CDR1 and CDR2 (germline): SGHTA, FQGTGA. The V gene end was trimmed by 5 bases and the J gene end by 6 bases; junction bases not matched to a gene: 9. This CDR3 comprises 16 residues. DNA for the CDR3: TGTGCCAGCAGCAGACTAGGACAGGGTAGTAATTCACCCCTCCACTTT. Its translation: CASSRLGQGSNSPLHF. Drawing the rest from reference TRBV7-3 and TRBJ1-6, the complete variable domain is GAGVSQTPSNKVTEKGKYVELRCDPISGHTALYWYRQSLGQGPEFLIYFQGTGAADDSGLPNDRFFAVRPEGSVSTLKIQRTERGDSAVYLCASSRLGQGSNSPLHFGNGTRLTVT.

The chain uses TRBV7-8 and TRBJ1-6; unclear D gene. V lost 4 bases to trimming and J lost 6 bases, with 10 bases between them. Per germline, CDR1 SGHVS and CDR2 FQNEAQ. The CDR3 is made up of 14 amino acids. CDR3 DNA: TGTGCCAGCAGCTGGAGTCCCTTTAATTCACCCCTCCACTTT. Protein product: CASSWSPFNSPLHF.

The genes are TRBV20-1 and TRBJ1-1; D uncertain. The CDR3 consists of 11 residues. With 3 bases removed from V and 3 bases from J, the gap between germline ends came to 5 bases. CDR1 and CDR2 from the germline V gene are DFQATT and SNEGSKA (reference sequence). The CDR3 loop is CSARRDTEAFF. The DNA for the CDR3 is TGCAGTGCTAGGAGGGACACTGAAGCTTTCTTT.

V and J are TRBV6-6 and TRBJ1-4; 11 nucleotides agree with TRBD1. CDR1 and CDR2 (germline): MNHNY, SVGAGI (reference sequence). CDR3 length: 16 amino acids. V shed 3 bases, J shed 7 bases, and the junction held 7 bases outside the gene matches. The CDR3: CASSYTPGQGVEKLFF. CDR3 DNA sequence: TGTGCCAGCAGTTATACACCGGGACAGGGGGTTGAAAAACTGTTTTTT.

On this clone itself: Other DNA variants within this sample encode the same CDR3. V and J are TRBV27 and TRBJ2-1; D is unclear. Germline CDR1 and CDR2: MNHEY and SMNVEV (reference sequence). V was clipped by 0 bases and J by 6 bases, with 6 bases between them. The CDR3 sequence is 13 residues long. The CDR3 DNA is TGTGCCAGCAGTTTATCCAGCTCCAATGAGCAGTTCTTC. Translation: CASSLSSSNEQFF.

The genes are TRBV10-3 and TRBJ1-5, with TRBD1 identical over 7 bases. CDR3 size: 13 residues. Germline assignment: CDR1 ENHRY and CDR2 SYGVKD. DNA for the CDR3: TGTGCACACAGGGGAGACGGCAATCAGCCCCAGCATTTT. Protein: CAHRGDGNQPQHF.

V gene TRBV7-2 combines with J gene TRBJ2-2; D might be TRBD2 (6 bases). This CDR3 comprises 14 residues. Trimming shortened V by 2 bases and J by 4 bases, and 8 bases separated the two germline ends. CDR1 and CDR2 (germline): SGHTA, FQGNSA. The CDR3 sequence is CASSLTSFTGELFF. The CDR3 DNA is TGTGCCAGCAGCTTAACTAGCTTCACCGGGGAGCTGTTTTTT.